This TCR beta chain was retrieved from a study of response to subunit inactivated influenza vaccine. CDR1 is MNHEY, CDR2 SVGEGT, per germline. Between the trimmed V and J ends, which lost 0 bases and 1 base, there was a span of 6 bases. The CDR3 length is 14 residues. TCRdb fed the RT-PCR reads into MiXCR, producing one record per CDR3 protein. The sample includes fewer than 350,000 distinct CDR3 sequences, 21% of them seen just once. This TCR derives from a man between 50 and 69 years old who received an inactivated influenza vaccine. Sequenced here: PBMCs from blood, sampled about 19 months after vaccination. V and J are TRBV6-2 or TRBV6-3 and TRBJ2-5; D gene uncertain. CDR3 residues: CASSYSGGQETQYF. CDR3 bases: TGTGCCAGCAGTTACTCGGGTGGCCAAGAGACCCAGTACTTC.